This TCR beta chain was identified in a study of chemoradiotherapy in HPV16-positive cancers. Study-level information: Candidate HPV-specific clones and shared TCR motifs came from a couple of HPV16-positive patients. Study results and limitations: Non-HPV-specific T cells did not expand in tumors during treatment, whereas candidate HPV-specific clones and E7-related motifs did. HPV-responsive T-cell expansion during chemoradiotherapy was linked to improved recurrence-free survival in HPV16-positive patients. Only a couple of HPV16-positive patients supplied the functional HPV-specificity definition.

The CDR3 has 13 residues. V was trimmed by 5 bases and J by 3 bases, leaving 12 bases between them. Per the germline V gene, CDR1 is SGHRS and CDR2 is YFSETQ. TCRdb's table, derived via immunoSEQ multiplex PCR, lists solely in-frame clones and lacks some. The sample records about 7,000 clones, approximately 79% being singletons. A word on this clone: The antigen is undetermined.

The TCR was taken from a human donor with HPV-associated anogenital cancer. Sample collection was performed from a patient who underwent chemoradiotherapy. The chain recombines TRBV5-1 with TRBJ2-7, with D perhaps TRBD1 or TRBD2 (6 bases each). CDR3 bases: TGCGCCAGCAGGAGGGGGGAGAACTACGAGCAGTACTTC. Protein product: CASRRGENYEQYF.